What follows are 10 T cell receptor beta chains derived from one specimen sequenced in a study of siplizumab effects on memory and regulatory T cells. The method was immunoSEQ multiplex PCR; TCRdb's version includes in-frame clones alone and lacks a portion of them. The sample lists more than 90,000 clones; about 94% were seen once. The sequencing input was non-Treg CD4+ T cells sorted from blood. These receptors were obtained from a human donor in good health.

This chain links TRBV2 with TRBJ2-1; D remains ambiguous. Trimming shortened V by 6 bases and J by 6 bases, and 6 bases separated the two germline ends. This CDR3 has 11 amino acids. Germline V lookup: CDR1 SNHLY, CDR2 FYNNEI. The CDR3 DNA reads TGTGCCAGCAGAAGGTTCAATGAGCAGTTCTTC. It specifies CASRRFNEQFF.

This chain joins TRBV6-6 and TRBJ1-1; 7 bases line up with TRBD1. CDR3 length: 14 residues. Germline loops: CDR1 MNHNY, CDR2 SVGAGI (reference sequence). The trim removed 4 bases at V and 5 bases at J, leaving 7 bases unmatched. The CDR3 nucleotides read TGTGCCAGCAGTTTAGGACAGGTTGAGACTGAAGCTTTCTTT. Residues: CASSLGQVETEAFF.

For the CDR3, the DNA is TGTGCCAGCAGCCAAGTCGGGCGACTAGCGGGAGTTTACAATGAGCAGTTCTTC. Protein sequence: CASSQVGRLAGVYNEQFF. The V gene is TRBV14, the J gene TRBJ2-1; 12 nucleotides line up with TRBD2. Germline loops: CDR1 SGHDN, CDR2 FVKESK. This CDR3 has 18 residues. With V trimmed by 1 base and J by 4 bases, 8 bases remained unmatched.

DNA of the CDR3: TGTGCCAGCAGCCTTACTAGCGGGAGGGCCGGGAACGAGCAGTACTTC. It codes for CASSLTSGRAGNEQYF. The chain has TRBV11-1 and TRBJ2-7; TRBD2 matches 13 bases. CDR1 is SGHAT and CDR2 is FQDESV in the germline V gene (reference sequence). The CDR3 sequence is 16 residues long. V lost 5 bases and J lost 5; bases outside the gene matches: 9.

The J gene is TRBJ1-5, the V gene TRBV5-1; D is possibly TRBD1 (6 bases). CDR3 size: 16 residues. V was cut by 1 base and J by 2 bases, with 13 bases left in between. CDR1 is SGHRS and CDR2 is YFSETQ in the germline V gene. The CDR3 DNA is TGCGCCAGCAGCTTGAATCCGTGGACAGGCAATCAGCCCCAGCATTTT. Translating it yields CASSLNPWTGNQPQHF.

The chain links TRBV11-2 to TRBJ2-1; a weak D match, TRBD2 (6 bases). Germline loops: CDR1 SGHAT, CDR2 FQNNGV. V lost 1 base and J lost 3, with 10 bases in between. The CDR3 sequence is 15 residues long. The CDR3 here is CASSLGSSGYNEQFF. CDR3 coding DNA: TGTGCCAGCAGCTTAGGTAGTAGCGGCTACAATGAGCAGTTCTTC.

CDR3 in amino acids: CASSLGRDRGLTGANVLTF. The CDR3 DNA is TGTGCCAGCAGCTTGGGTCGGGACAGGGGGCTTACTGGGGCCAACGTCCTGACTTTC. V usage is TRBV5-4 and J usage is TRBJ2-6, with 12 bases that match TRBD1. V lost 0 bases and J lost 2; bases outside the gene matches: 6. The CDR3 has 19 residues. Germline CDR1 is SGHNT and CDR2 is YYREEE (reference sequence).

This chain links TRBV28 with TRBJ2-2; TRBD1 aligns across 10 bases. CDR1 and CDR2 from the germline V gene are MDHEN and SYDVKM. The CDR3 is 16 amino acids. V trimming: 5 bases; J trimming: 6 bases; junction bases outside the gene matches: 9. The CDR3 sequence: CASSPRGQGLAGELFF. In nucleotides, the CDR3 is TGTGCCAGCAGTCCCCGGGGACAGGGGTTGGCCGGGGAGCTGTTTTTT.

Notes on this clone: At one end the junction does not follow the germline gene, possibly because of a read error. The chain is built from TRBV28 and TRBJ2-1, with D maybe TRBD1 (6 bases). Germline loops: CDR1 MDHEN, CDR2 SYDVKM. This CDR3 region has 11 residues. The CDR3 nucleotides are TGTGCCAGCTTAGCCTTCGGACAGATAGTCTTC. Amino acids: CASLAFGQIVF.

The J gene is TRBJ1-1, the V gene TRBV19, with D unclear. Trimming took off 6 bases at V and 2 bases at J, with 16 bases between the two ends. The CDR3 has 15 amino acids. Germline-derived CDR1 and CDR2 are LNHDA and SQIVND (reference sequence). CDR3 sequence (DNA): TGTGCCAGTAGATCTGCCCTTGACCCTAACACTGAAGCTTTCTTT. This translates into CASRSALDPNTEAFF. Variable domain in full (rest from reference TRBV19 and TRBJ1-1): DGGITQSPKYLFRKEGQNVTLSCEQNLNHDAMYWYRQDPGQGLRLIYYSQIVNDFQKGDIAEGYSVSREKKESFPLTVTSAQKNPTAFYLCASRSALDPNTEAFFGQGTRLTVV.